The 2 T cell receptor beta chains below all came from one sample that was sequenced in a study of shared clonotypes between healthy human individuals. Data came from immunoSEQ multiplex PCR; TCRdb stores just in-frame clones and leaves some out. The sample holds 2 million to 2.5 million clones, over 90% seen once. The sequencing sample was made of naive CD4+ T cells from PBMCs. As to subset: CD45RA+ positively selected. The receptors come from a man between 18 and 29 years old in good health. Some clones in this sample may be carry-over from other donors' samples.

V usage is TRBV6-1 and J usage is TRBJ2-3; 13 bases fit TRBD2. Unmatched junction bases numbered 5, after V lost 5 bases and J lost 6 bases. Germline V gene sequence: CDR1 MNHNS, CDR2 SASEGT. The CDR3 has 15 amino acids. CDR3 DNA: TGTGCCAGCAGTATACTAGCGGGAGGGTTGGATACGCAGTATTTT. Translating it yields CASSILAGGLDTQYF.

V usage is TRBV28 and J usage is TRBJ2-3; 9 positions match TRBD2. J gave up 6 bases and V 2 bases, and 9 bases lay outside the gene matches. There are 16 residues in the CDR3. Germline lookup yields CDR1 MDHEN and CDR2 SYDVKM. CDR3 sequence: CASSLGPSGAQDTQYF. DNA for the CDR3: TGTGCCAGCAGTTTAGGCCCTAGCGGGGCCCAGGATACGCAGTATTTT.